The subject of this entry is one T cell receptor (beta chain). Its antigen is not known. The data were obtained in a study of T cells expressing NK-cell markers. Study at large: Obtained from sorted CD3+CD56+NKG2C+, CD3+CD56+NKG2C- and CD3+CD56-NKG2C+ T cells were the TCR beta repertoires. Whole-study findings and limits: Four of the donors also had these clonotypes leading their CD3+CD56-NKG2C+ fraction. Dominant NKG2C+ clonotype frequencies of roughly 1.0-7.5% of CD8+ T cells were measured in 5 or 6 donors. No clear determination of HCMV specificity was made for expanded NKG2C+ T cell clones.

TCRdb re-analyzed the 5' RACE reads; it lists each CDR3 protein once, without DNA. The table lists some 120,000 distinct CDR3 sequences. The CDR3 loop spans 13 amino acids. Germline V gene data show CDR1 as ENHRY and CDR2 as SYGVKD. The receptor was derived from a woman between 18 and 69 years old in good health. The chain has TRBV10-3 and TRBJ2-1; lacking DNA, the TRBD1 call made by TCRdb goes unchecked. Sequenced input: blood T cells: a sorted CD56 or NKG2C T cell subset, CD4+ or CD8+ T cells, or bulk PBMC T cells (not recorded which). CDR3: CAIKVPPYNEQFF.